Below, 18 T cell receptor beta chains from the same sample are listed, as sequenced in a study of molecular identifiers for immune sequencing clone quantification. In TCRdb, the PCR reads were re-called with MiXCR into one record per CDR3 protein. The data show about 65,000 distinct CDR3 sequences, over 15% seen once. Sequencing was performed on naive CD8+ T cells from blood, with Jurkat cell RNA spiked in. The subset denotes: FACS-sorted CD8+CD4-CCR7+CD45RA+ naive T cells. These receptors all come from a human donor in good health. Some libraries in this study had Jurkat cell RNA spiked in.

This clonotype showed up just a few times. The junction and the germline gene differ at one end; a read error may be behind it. The chain's CDR3 is CASSLEGGNTEAFF. CDR3 sequence (DNA): TGTGCCAGCAGCTTGGAAGGTGGGAACACTGAAGCTTTCTTT. V and J are TRBV5-3 and TRBJ1-1; D uncertain. TRBV5-3 is classed as an ORF, of uncertain function. This CDR3 has 14 amino acids.

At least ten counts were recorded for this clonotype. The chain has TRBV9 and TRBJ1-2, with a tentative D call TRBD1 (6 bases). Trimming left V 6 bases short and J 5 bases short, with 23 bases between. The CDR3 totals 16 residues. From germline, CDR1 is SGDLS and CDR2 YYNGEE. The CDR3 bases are TGTGCCAGCACCCTAGAGAGACTGCCGACAGGTTATGGCTACACCTTC. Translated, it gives CASTLERLPTGYGYTF.

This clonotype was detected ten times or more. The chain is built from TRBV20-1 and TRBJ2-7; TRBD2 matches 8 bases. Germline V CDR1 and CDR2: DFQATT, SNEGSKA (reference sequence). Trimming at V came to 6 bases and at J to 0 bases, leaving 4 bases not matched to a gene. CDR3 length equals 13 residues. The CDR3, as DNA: TGCAGTGCCGTTAGCGGGGCCTCCTACGAGCAGTACTTC. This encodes CSAVSGASYEQYF.

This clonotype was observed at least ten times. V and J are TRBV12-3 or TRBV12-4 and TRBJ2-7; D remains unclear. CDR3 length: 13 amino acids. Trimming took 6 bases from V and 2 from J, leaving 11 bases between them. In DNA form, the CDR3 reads TGTGCCAGCAGATCCACCGGGCCCTACGAGCAGTACTTC. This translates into CASRSTGPYEQYF.

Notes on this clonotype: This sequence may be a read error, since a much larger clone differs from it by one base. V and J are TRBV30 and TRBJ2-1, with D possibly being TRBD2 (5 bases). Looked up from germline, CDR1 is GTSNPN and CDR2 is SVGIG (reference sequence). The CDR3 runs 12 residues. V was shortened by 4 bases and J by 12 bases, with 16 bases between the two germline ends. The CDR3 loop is CAWTRSSGRQFF. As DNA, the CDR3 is TGTGCCTGGACCCGATCAAGCGGAAGGCAGTTCTTC.

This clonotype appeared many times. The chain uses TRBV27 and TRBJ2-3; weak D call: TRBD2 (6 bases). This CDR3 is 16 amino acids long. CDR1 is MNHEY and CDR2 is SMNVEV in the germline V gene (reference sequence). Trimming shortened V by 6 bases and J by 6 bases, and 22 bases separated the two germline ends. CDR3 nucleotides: TGTGCCAGCAGGGGATGGGTCGGGGGATTCGGTGATACGCAGTATTTT. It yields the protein CASRGWVGGFGDTQYF.

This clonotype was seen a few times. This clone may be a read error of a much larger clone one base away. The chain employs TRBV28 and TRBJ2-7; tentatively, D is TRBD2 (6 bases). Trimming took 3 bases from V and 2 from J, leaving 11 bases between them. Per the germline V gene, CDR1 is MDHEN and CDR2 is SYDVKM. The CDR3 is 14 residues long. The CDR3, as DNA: TGTGCCAGCAGTTTCGGAGGGAACCCCTACGAGCAGTACTTC. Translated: CASSFGGNPYEQYF.

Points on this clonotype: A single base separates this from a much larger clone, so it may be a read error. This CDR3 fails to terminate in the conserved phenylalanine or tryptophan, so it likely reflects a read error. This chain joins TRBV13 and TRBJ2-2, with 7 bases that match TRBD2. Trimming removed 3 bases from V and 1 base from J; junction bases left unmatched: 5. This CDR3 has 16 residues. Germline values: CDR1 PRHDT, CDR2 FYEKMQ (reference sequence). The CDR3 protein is CASSFSAGMNTGELFS. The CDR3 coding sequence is TGTGCCAGCAGCTTCTCAGCGGGGATGAACACCGGGGAGCTGTTTTCT.

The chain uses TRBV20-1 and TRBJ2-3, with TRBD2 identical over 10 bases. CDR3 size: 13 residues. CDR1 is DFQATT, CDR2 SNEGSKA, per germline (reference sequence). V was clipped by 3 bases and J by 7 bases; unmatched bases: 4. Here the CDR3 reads CSARTSGFNTQYF. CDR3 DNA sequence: TGCAGTGCTAGGACTAGCGGGTTCAATACGCAGTATTTT.

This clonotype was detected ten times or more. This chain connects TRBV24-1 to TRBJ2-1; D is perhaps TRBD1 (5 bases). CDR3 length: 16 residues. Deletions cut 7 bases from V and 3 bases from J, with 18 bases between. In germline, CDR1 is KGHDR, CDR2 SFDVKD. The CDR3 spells CATSSRAGALYNEQFF. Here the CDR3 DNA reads TGTGCCACCAGCTCCAGGGCAGGCGCCCTCTACAATGAGCAGTTCTTC.

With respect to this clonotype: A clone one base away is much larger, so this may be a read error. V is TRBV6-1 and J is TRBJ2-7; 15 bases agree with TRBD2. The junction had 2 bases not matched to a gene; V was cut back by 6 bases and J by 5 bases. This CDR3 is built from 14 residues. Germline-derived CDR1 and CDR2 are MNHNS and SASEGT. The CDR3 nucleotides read TGTGCCAGCAGGGGGACTAGCGGGGGGAACGAGCAGTACTTC. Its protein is CASRGTSGGNEQYF.

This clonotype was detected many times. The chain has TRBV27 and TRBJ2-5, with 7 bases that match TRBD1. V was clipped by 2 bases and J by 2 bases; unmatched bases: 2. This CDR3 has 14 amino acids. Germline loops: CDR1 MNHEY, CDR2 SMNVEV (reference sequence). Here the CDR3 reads CASSLQGQQETQYF. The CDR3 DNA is TGTGCCAGCAGTTTACAGGGACAGCAAGAGACCCAGTACTTC.

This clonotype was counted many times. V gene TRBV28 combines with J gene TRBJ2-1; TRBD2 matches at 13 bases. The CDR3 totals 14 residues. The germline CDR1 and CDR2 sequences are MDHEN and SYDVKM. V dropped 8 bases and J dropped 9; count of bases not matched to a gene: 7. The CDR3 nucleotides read TGTGCCAGCCGACTAGCGGGAGGAAATGGTGAGCAGTTCTTC. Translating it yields CASRLAGGNGEQFF.

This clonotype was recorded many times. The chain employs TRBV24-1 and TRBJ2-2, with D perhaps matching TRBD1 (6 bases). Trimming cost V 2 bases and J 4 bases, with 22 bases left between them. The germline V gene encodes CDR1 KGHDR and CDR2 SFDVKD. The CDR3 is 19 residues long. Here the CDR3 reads CATSDSRIGTGSSTGELFF. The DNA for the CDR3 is TGTGCCACCAGTGATTCGCGGATCGGCACAGGGTCGTCCACCGGGGAGCTGTTTTTT.

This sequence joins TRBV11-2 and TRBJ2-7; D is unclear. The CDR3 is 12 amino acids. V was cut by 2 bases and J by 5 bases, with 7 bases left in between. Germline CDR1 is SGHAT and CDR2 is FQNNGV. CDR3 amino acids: CASSLNRHEQYF. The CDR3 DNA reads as TGTGCCAGCAGCTTAAATCGGCACGAGCAGTACTTC.

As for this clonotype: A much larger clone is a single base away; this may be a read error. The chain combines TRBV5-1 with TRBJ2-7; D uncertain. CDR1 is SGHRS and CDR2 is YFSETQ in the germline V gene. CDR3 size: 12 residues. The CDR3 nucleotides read TGCGTCAGCAGCTTTCCGAAGTACGAGCAGTACTTC. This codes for CVSSFPKYEQYF.

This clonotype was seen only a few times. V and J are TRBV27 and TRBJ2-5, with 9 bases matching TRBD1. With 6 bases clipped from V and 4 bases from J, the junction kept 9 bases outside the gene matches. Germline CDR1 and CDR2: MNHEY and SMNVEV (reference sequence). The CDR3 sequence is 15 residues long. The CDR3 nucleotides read TGTGCCAGCAGACCCAGCCACAGGGGGCCAGAGACCCAGTACTTC. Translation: CASRPSHRGPETQYF.

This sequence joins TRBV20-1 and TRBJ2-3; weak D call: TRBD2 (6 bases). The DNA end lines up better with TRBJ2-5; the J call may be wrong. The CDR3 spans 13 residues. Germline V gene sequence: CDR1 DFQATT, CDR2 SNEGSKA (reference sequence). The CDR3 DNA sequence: TGCAGTGCTAGACTCTCTAGCGTGAGTGCCCAGTACTTC. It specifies CSARLSSVSAQYF.